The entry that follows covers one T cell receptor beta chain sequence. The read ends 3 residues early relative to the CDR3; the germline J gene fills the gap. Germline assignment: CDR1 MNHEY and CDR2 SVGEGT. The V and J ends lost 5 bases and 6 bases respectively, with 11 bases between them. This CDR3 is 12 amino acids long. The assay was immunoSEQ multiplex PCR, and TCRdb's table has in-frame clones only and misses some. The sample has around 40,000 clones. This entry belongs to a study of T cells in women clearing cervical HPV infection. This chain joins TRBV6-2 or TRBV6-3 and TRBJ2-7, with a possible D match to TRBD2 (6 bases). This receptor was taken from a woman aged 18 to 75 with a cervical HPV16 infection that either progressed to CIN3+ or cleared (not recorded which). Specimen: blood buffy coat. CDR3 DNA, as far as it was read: TGTGCCAGCAGTCCGTTGACTAGCGAG. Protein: CASSPLTSE. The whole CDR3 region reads CASSPLTSEQYF.